These 27 T cell receptor beta chains came from one sample sequenced in a study of blood T cell repertoires in COVID-19. The data were produced by immunoSEQ multiplex PCR, yet TCRdb's version contains in-frame clones alone and is incomplete. Among some 43,000 clones listed, about 88% were seen once. The sequenced sample consisted of peripheral blood. Receptors originate from a man aged 45-65 years with active COVID-19.

The V gene is TRBV6-2 or TRBV6-3, the J gene TRBJ1-5; possibly TRBD1 for D (5 bases). This CDR3 is 18 amino acids long. V was trimmed by 2 bases and J by 5 bases, leaving 22 bases between them. Germline V gene sequence: CDR1 MNHEY, CDR2 SVGEGT. The DNA for the CDR3 is TGTGCCAGCAGTTACCCTTCTAGTGGGGCGCAGAGGCATCAGCCCCAGCATTTT. Translated: CASSYPSSGAQRHQPQHF.

The rearrangement links TRBV6-2 or TRBV6-3 to TRBJ1-1; 7 positions match TRBD1. CDR3 size: 16 residues. The V and J ends lost 6 bases and 0 bases, in that order; junction bases with no gene match: 10. CDR1 and CDR2 from the germline V gene are MNHEY and SVGEGT. Here the CDR3 DNA reads TGTGCCAGCAGCCAACCGACAGGGATCCTGAACACTGAAGCTTTCTTT. Amino acids: CASSQPTGILNTEAFF.

The J gene is TRBJ2-3, the V gene TRBV6-4, with 9 positions matching TRBD2. CDR1 MRHNA and CDR2 SNTAGT come from the germline V gene. V was pared by 3 bases and J by 5 bases, with 3 bases of the junction left unmatched. The CDR3 runs to 14 residues. The CDR3 here is CASSESSGGDTQYF. CDR3 in DNA: TGTGCCAGCAGTGAGAGTAGCGGGGGAGATACGCAGTATTTT.

The CDR3 DNA reads TGTGCCAGCAGCTCACCTCACGTCGGGACTCTCTACGAGCAGTACTTC. It codes for CASSSPHVGTLYEQYF. The chain is built from TRBV5-5 and TRBJ2-7, with D perhaps matching TRBD2 (6 bases). CDR3 length: 16 residues. The germline V gene encodes CDR1 SGHKS and CDR2 YYEKEE (reference sequence). V shed 3 bases and J shed 3 bases, with 19 bases lying between them. Variable domain in full (rest from reference TRBV5-5 and TRBJ2-7): DAGVTQSPTHLIKTRGQQVTLRCSPISGHKSVSWYQQVLGQGPQFIFQYYEKEERGRGNFPDRFSARQFPNYSSELNVNALLLGDSALYLCASSSPHVGTLYEQYFGPGTRLTVT.

The rearrangement links TRBV29-1 to TRBJ2-2, with a tentative D call TRBD1 (5 bases). V lost 5 bases and J 1 base, leaving 8 bases between the germline ends. CDR3 length: 13 residues. Germline V lookup: CDR1 SQVTM, CDR2 ANQGSEA. The CDR3 DNA reads as TGCAGCGTTCATCAGGGGAACACCGGGGAGCTGTTTTTT. Translating it yields CSVHQGNTGELFF.

The J gene is TRBJ2-5, the V gene TRBV6-5, with 7 bases lining up with TRBD1. This CDR3 is 13 amino acids long. V shed 6 bases and J 5 bases; nucleotides not matched to a gene: 6. Germline V CDR1 and CDR2: MNHEY, SVGAGI. The CDR3 protein is CASRRQGVETQYF. DNA for the CDR3: TGTGCCAGCAGGAGACAGGGTGTCGAGACCCAGTACTTC.

V is TRBV3-1 (or the pseudogene TRBV3-2) and J is TRBJ2-6; 9 bases match TRBD1. Trimming removed 3 bases from V and 0 bases from J; junction bases left unmatched: 9. The CDR3 loop spans 19 amino acids. Germline values: CDR1 LGHDT, CDR2 YNNKEL (reference sequence). The CDR3 loop is CASSQFRDRDISGANVLTF. CDR3 sequence (DNA): TGTGCCAGCAGCCAGTTCCGGGACAGGGATATCTCTGGGGCCAACGTCCTGACTTTC.

V and J are TRBV7-8 and TRBJ1-4; TRBD1 matches 7 bases. Germline values: CDR1 SGHVS, CDR2 FQNEAQ. This CDR3 spans 16 amino acids. Trimming removed 4 bases from V and 0 bases from J; junction bases left unmatched: 5. The CDR3 reads CASSWGQGATNEKLFF. DNA for the CDR3: TGTGCCAGCAGCTGGGGGCAGGGGGCAACTAATGAAAAACTGTTTTTT.

This clone was detected only once. The chain is built from TRBV7-9 and TRBJ2-7; 11 positions match TRBD2. The CDR3 runs 18 residues. The V and J ends lost 1 base and 2 bases, in that order; junction bases with no gene match: 10. Germline V CDR1 and CDR2: SEHNR, FQNEAQ (reference sequence). For the CDR3, the DNA is TGTGCCAGCAGCTTAGGAGCTAGCGGGGGGTCCTTTGCCTACGAGCAGTACTTC. Amino acids: CASSLGASGGSFAYEQYF.

The V gene is TRBV27, the J gene TRBJ1-5, with a possible D match to TRBD1 (6 bases). V was trimmed by 3 bases and J by 9 bases, leaving 12 bases between them. This CDR3 is built from 13 residues. CDR1 is MNHEY and CDR2 is SMNVEV in the germline V gene (reference sequence). The CDR3 region is CASSFTQGWPQHF. CDR3 nucleotide sequence: TGTGCCAGCAGTTTTACCCAGGGGTGGCCCCAGCATTTT.

The J gene is TRBJ2-2, the V gene TRBV27; 8 bases line up with TRBD1. Germline V gene sequence: CDR1 MNHEY, CDR2 SMNVEV (reference sequence). This CDR3 is 17 amino acids long. With 6 bases clipped from V and 4 bases from J, the junction kept 13 bases outside the gene matches. CDR3 protein: CASSHPLGQGGTGELFF. CDR3 coding DNA: TGTGCCAGCAGCCACCCCCTAGGACAGGGCGGCACCGGGGAGCTGTTTTTT.

The chain joins TRBV19 to TRBJ1-2; TRBD1 might be the D (6 bases). The CDR3 consists of 13 residues. Germline V CDR1 and CDR2: LNHDA, SQIVND (reference sequence). V was trimmed by 8 bases and J by 6 bases, leaving 16 bases between them. In DNA form, the CDR3 reads TGTGCCAGTGGGCCCTGGGGGGGCGATGGCTACACCTTC. Its protein is CASGPWGGDGYTF.

The chain employs TRBV5-1 and TRBJ2-7, with 7 bases that match TRBD2. The CDR3 is made up of 15 amino acids. Germline lookup yields CDR1 SGHRS and CDR2 YFSETQ. The trim removed 0 bases at V and 5 bases at J, leaving 8 bases unmatched. DNA for the CDR3: TGCGCCAGCAGCTTGGAGTTCAGCGGGGCCCACGAGCAGTACTTC. Amino acids: CASSLEFSGAHEQYF.

The CDR3 DNA reads TGTGCCAGCAGCCCCGGGACTAGCGGGGGGAAAGTGTACGAGCAGTACTTC. Translating it yields CASSPGTSGGKVYEQYF. The chain has TRBV3-1 (or the pseudogene TRBV3-2) and TRBJ2-7; 15 bases agree with TRBD2. J lost 4 bases, V lost 4 bases, and 8 bases had no gene match. Germline assignment: CDR1 LGHDT and CDR2 YNNKEL (reference sequence). The CDR3 length is 17 residues.

This chain links TRBV10-1 with TRBJ1-1; D ambiguous. Germline V gene lookup returns CDR1 WNHNN and CDR2 SYGVQD (reference sequence). The V end was cut by 5 bases, the J end by 5 bases, with 12 bases between. This CDR3 is built from 13 residues. Here the CDR3 DNA reads TGCGCCAGCAGTTCTCGACCGGGGACTGAAGCTTTCTTT. Amino acid sequence: CASSSRPGTEAFF.

V usage is TRBV19 and J usage is TRBJ2-2; D may be TRBD2 (5 bases). CDR3 length equals 16 residues. V dropped 3 bases and J dropped 4 bases, with 15 bases sitting between them. Germline values: CDR1 LNHDA, CDR2 SQIVND (reference sequence). CDR3 nucleotides: TGTGCCAGTAGTATCTGGGGAGCCGCTGGCACCGGGGAGCTGTTTTTT. Encoded protein: CASSIWGAAGTGELFF.

The chain is built from TRBV5-6 and TRBJ2-4; D is ambiguous. Between the trimmed V and J ends, which lost 2 bases and 0 bases, there was a span of 6 bases. Germline V gene data show CDR1 as SGHDT and CDR2 as YYEEEE. The CDR3 extends over 14 amino acids. This chain's CDR3 is CASSFPGAKNIQYF. The CDR3 coding sequence is TGTGCCAGCAGCTTCCCAGGAGCCAAAAACATTCAGTACTTC.

The chain employs TRBV4-1 and TRBJ2-7; TRBD1 matches 10 bases. The germline V gene has CDR1 MGHRA and CDR2 YSYEKL. V was clipped by 3 bases and J by 3 bases; unmatched bases: 5. CDR3 size: 15 residues. CDR3 protein: CASSHLGTGDYEQYF. DNA of the CDR3: TGCGCCAGCAGCCACCTCGGGACAGGGGACTACGAGCAGTACTTC.

The chain couples TRBV6-6 to TRBJ1-2; weak D call: TRBD1 (5 bases). Germline-derived CDR1 and CDR2 are MNHNY and SVGAGI (reference sequence). Trimming took 1 base from V and 8 from J, leaving 14 bases between them. The CDR3 runs 14 residues. The CDR3 DNA reads TGTGCCAGCAGTTACTTGACAGCTTCGCCGGGCTACACCTTC. Its translation: CASSYLTASPGYTF.

The rearrangement uses TRBV4-1 and TRBJ2-2; the D gene is possibly TRBD2 (5 bases). V was cut by 2 bases and J by 5 bases, with 9 bases left in between. Germline V gene sequence: CDR1 MGHRA, CDR2 YSYEKL. The CDR3 spans 14 residues. The CDR3 sequence: CASSQLGRTGELFF. In nucleotides, the CDR3 is TGCGCCAGCAGCCAATTGGGGAGAACCGGGGAGCTGTTTTTT.

The chain employs TRBV4-3 and TRBJ2-7; 7 nucleotides align to TRBD2. The CDR3 consists of 15 residues. Germline CDR1 LGHNA, CDR2 YSLEER. Trimming cost V 1 base and J 1 base; bases outside gene matches: 4. DNA of the CDR3: TGCGCCAGCAGCCAAGGCGTTAGCGGGTCCTACGAGCAGTACTTC. It specifies CASSQGVSGSYEQYF.

V usage is TRBV5-1 and J usage is TRBJ2-2; D is perhaps TRBD1 (6 bases). Trimming left V 4 bases short and J 5 bases short, with 15 bases between. Looked up from germline, CDR1 is SGHRS and CDR2 is YFSETQ. The length of the CDR3 is 15 residues. CDR3 amino acids: CASSLESQGTGELFF. CDR3 DNA sequence: TGCGCCAGCAGCCTGGAGTCCCAGGGGACCGGGGAGCTGTTTTTT.

The chain is built from TRBV19 and TRBJ2-7, with TRBD2 matching over 9 bases. Germline CDR1 reads LNHDA; CDR2 reads SQIVND (reference sequence). CDR3 length equals 14 residues. V lost 3 bases and J lost 4; bases outside the gene matches: 4. The CDR3 sequence: CASSIFLAGYEQYF. For the CDR3, the DNA is TGTGCCAGTAGTATCTTCCTAGCGGGATACGAGCAGTACTTC. Filled out from reference TRBV19 and TRBJ2-7, the complete variable domain reads DGGITQSPKYLFRKEGQNVTLSCEQNLNHDAMYWYRQDPGQGLRLIYYSQIVNDFQKGDIAEGYSVSREKKESFPLTVTSAQKNPTAFYLCASSIFLAGYEQYFGPGTRLTVT.

A single count supports this clone. V and J are TRBV5-4 and TRBJ2-1, with 14 bases aligning to TRBD2. The germline V gene encodes CDR1 SGHNT and CDR2 YYREEE (reference sequence). The CDR3 runs 17 residues. V gave up 4 bases and J gave up 8 bases; unmatched junction bases: 11. In DNA form, the CDR3 reads TGTGCCAGCAGCCCCCGGGGGACTAGCGGGGGAAGGCATGAGCAGTTCTTC. Protein: CASSPRGTSGGRHEQFF.

The chain recombines TRBV6-1 with TRBJ1-2; TRBD1 is a possible D gene (6 bases). CDR3 length: 15 amino acids. The V gene lost 3 bases and the J gene lost 4 bases, with 15 bases spanning the gap. Germline lookup yields CDR1 MNHNS and CDR2 SASEGT. CDR3 amino acids: CASSDYDRTIYGYTF. The CDR3 DNA reads TGTGCCAGCAGTGATTACGACAGGACCATCTATGGCTACACCTTC.

The rearrangement joins TRBV4-3 to TRBJ2-7, with TRBD1 matching over 8 bases. With 4 bases clipped from V and 5 bases from J, the junction kept 7 bases outside the gene matches. Per the germline V gene, CDR1 is LGHNA and CDR2 is YSLEER. The CDR3 is made up of 14 amino acids. Written as DNA, the CDR3 is TGCGCCAGCAGCCGATCCGGGACAGGAAACGAGCAGTACTTC. Its translation is CASSRSGTGNEQYF.

The J gene is TRBJ2-5, the V gene TRBV7-9, with D perhaps TRBD2 (6 bases). V was pared by 5 bases and J by 5 bases, with 18 bases between. The CDR3 runs 15 residues. CDR1 is SEHNR, CDR2 FQNEAQ, per germline (reference sequence). The CDR3 spells CASSPIDGGGETQYF. DNA for the CDR3: TGTGCCAGCAGCCCGATTGACGGAGGAGGGGAGACCCAGTACTTC.